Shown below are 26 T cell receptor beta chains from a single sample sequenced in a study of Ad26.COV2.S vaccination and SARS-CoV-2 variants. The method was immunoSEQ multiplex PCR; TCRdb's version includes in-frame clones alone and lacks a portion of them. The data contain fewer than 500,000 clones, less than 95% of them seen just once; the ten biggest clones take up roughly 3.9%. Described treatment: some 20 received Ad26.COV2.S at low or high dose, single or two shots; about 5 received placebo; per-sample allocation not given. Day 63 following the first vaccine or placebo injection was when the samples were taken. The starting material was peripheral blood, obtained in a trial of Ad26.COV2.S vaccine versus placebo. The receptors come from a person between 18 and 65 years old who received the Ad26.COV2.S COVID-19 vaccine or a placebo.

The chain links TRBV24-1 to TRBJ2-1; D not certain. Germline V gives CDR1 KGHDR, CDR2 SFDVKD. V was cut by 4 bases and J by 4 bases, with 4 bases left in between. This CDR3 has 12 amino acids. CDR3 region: CATSEGYNEQFF. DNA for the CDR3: TGTGCCACCAGTGAGGGGTACAATGAGCAGTTCTTC.

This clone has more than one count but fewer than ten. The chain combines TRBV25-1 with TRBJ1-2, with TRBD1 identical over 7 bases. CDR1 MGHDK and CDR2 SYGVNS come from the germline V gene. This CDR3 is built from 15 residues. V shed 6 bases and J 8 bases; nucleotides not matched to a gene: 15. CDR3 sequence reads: CASSSTGQAVGGYTF. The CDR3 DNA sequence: TGTGCCAGCAGCAGTACTGGACAGGCCGTGGGAGGCTACACCTTC.

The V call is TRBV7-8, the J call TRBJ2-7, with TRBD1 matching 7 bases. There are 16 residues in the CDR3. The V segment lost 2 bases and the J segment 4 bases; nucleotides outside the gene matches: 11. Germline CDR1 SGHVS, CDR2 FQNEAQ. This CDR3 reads CASSLSPRGKRYEQYF. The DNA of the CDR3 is TGTGCCAGCAGCTTATCCCCCAGGGGGAAGAGGTACGAGCAGTACTTC.

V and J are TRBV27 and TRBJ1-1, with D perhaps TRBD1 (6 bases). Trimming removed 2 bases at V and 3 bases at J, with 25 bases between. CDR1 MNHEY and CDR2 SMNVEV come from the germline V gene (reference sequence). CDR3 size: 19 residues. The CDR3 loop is CASSLRSPGHRAEDTEAFF. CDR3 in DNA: TGTGCCAGCAGTTTAAGGTCTCCGGGGCACAGGGCGGAAGACACTGAAGCTTTCTTT.

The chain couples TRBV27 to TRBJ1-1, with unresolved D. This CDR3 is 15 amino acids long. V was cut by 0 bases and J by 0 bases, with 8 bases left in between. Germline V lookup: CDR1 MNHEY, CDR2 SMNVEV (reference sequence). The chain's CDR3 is CASSLSFRLNTEAFF. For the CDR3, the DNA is TGTGCCAGCAGTTTATCGTTCAGGCTGAACACTGAAGCTTTCTTT.

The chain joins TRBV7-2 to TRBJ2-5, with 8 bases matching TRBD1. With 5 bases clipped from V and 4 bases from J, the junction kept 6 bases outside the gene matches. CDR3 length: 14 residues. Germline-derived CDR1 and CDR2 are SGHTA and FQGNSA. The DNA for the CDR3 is TGTGCCAGCAGCCCACAAACAGGGGGAGAGACCCAGTACTTC. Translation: CASSPQTGGETQYF.

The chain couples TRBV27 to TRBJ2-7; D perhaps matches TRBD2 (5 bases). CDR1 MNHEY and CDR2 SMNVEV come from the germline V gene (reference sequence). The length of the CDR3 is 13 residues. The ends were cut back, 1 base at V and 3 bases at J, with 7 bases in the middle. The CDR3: CASSLFGSYEQYF. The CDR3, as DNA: TGTGCCAGCAGTTTATTTGGGAGCTACGAGCAGTACTTC.

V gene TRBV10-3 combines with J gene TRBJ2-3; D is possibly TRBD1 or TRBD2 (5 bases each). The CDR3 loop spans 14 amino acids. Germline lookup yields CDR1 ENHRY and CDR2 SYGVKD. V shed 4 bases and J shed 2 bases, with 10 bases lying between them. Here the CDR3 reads CAISGGLYTDTQYF. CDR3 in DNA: TGTGCCATCAGTGGGGGGTTATACACAGATACGCAGTATTTT.

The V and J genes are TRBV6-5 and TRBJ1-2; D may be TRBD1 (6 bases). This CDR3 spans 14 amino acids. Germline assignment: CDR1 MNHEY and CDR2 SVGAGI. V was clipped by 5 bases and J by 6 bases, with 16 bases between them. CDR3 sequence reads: CASSKQGRAHGYTF. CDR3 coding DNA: TGTGCCAGCAGTAAACAGGGAAGGGCGCATGGCTACACCTTC.

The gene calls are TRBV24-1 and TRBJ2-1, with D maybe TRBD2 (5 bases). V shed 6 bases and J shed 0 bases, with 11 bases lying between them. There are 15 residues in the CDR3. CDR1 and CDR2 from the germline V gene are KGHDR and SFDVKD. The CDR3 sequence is CATSQQGSSYNEQFF. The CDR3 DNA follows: TGTGCCACCAGTCAACAAGGGAGCTCCTACAATGAGCAGTTCTTC.

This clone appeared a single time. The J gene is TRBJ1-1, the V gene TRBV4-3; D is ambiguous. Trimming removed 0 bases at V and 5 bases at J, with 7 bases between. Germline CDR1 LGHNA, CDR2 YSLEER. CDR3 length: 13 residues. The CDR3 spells CASSQDLWTEAFF. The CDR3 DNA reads TGCGCCAGCAGCCAAGACCTTTGGACTGAAGCTTTCTTT.

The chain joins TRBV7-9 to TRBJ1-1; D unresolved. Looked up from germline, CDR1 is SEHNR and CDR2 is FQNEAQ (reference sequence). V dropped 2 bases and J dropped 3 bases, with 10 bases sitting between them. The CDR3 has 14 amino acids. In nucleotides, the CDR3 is TGTGCCAGCAGCTTATTGGAACACCACACTGAAGCTTTCTTT. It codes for CASSLLEHHTEAFF.

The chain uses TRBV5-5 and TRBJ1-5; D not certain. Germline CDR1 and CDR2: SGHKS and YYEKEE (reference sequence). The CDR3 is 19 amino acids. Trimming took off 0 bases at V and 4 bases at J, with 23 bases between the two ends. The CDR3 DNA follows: TGTGCCAGCAGCTTGGTGCTTTTAAGTGTCGCCCGAGGGAATCAGCCCCAGCATTTT. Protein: CASSLVLLSVARGNQPQHF.

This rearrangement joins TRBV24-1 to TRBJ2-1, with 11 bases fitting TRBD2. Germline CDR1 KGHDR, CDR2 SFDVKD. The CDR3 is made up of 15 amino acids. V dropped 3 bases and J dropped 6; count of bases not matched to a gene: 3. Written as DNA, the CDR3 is TGTGCCACCAGTGATCCGGGACTAGCGGTCAATGAGCAGTTCTTC. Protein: CATSDPGLAVNEQFF.

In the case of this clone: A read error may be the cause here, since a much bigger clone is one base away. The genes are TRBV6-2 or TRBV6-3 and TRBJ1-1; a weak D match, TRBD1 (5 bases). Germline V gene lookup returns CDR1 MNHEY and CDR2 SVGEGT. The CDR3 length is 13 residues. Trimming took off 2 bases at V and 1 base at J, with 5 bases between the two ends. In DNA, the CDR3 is TGTGCCAGCAGTTACAGGGGGAACACTGAAGCTTTCTTT. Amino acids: CASSYRGNTEAFF.

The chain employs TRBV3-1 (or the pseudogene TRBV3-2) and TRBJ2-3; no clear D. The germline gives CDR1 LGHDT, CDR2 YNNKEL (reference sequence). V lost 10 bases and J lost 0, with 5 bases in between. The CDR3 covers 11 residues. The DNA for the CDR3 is TGTGCCACCGAAAGCACAGATACGCAGTATTTT. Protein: CATESTDTQYF.

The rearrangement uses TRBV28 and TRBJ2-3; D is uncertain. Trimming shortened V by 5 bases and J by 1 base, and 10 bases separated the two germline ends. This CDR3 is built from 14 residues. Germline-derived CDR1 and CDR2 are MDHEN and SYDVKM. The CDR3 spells CASSNLLRTDTQYF. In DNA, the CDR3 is TGTGCCAGCAGTAATCTCCTCCGCACAGATACGCAGTATTTT.

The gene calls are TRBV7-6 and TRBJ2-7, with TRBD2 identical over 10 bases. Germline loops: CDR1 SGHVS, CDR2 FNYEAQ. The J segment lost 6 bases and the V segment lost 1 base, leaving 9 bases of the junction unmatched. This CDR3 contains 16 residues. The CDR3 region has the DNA TGTGCCAGCAGCTTAGTTCTAGCGGGGGATAGTCGCGAGCAGTACTTC. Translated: CASSLVLAGDSREQYF.

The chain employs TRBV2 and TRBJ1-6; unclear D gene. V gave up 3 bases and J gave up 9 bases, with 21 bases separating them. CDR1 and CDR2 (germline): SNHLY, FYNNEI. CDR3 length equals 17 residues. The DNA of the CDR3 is TGTGCCAGCAGTGACGCTCGGGTCCGCACATTCGGTTCACCCCTCCACTTT. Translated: CASSDARVRTFGSPLHF. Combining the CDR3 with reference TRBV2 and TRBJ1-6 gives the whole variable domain EPEVTQTPSHQVTQMGQEVILRCVPISNHLYFYWYRQILGQKVEFLVSFYNNEISEKSEIFDDQFSVERPDGSNFTLKIRSTKLEDSAMYFCASSDARVRTFGSPLHFGNGTRLTVT.

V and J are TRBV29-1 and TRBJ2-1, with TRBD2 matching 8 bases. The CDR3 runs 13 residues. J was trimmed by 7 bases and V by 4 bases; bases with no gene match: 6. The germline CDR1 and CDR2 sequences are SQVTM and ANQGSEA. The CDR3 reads CSVAAGGSNEQFF. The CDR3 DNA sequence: TGCAGCGTTGCCGCGGGAGGTTCAAATGAGCAGTTCTTC.

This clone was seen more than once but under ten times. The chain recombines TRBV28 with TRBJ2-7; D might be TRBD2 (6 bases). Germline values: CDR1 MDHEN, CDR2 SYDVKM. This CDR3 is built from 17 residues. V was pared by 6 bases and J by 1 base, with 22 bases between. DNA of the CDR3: TGTGCCAGCAGAAAACCTCCAGGGACTGCTACATCCTACGAGCAGTACTTC. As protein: CASRKPPGTATSYEQYF.

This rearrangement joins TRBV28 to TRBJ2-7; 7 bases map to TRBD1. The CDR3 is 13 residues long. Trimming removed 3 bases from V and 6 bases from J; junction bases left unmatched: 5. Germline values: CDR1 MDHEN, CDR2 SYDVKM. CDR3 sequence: CASSFLAGGEQYF. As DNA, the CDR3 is TGTGCCAGCAGTTTTCTCGCAGGGGGCGAGCAGTACTTC.

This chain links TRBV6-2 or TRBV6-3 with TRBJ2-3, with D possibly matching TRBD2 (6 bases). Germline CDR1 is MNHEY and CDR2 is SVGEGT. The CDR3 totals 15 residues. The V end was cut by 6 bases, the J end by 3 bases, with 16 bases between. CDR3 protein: CASSLGLTGTDTQYF. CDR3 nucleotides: TGTGCCAGCAGCCTGGGACTGACCGGTACAGATACGCAGTATTTT.

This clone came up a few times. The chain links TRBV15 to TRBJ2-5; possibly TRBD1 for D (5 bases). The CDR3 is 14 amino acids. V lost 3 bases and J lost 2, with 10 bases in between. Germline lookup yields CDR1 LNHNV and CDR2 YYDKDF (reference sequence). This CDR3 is CATSSRETQETQYF. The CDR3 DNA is TGTGCCACCAGCAGCAGGGAAACACAAGAGACCCAGTACTTC.

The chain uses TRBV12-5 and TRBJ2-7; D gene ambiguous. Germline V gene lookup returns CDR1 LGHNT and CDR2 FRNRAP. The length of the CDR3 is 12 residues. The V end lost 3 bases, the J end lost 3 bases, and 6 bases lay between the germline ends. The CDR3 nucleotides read TGTGCTAGTGGTTTTTCTAACTACGAGCAGTACTTC. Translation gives CASGFSNYEQYF.

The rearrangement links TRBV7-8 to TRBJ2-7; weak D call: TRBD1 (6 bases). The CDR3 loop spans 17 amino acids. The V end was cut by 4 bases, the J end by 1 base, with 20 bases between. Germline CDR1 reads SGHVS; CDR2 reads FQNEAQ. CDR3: CASSSSRTGTHSYEQYF. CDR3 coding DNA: TGTGCCAGCAGCTCTAGTAGGACCGGGACACATTCCTACGAGCAGTACTTC.